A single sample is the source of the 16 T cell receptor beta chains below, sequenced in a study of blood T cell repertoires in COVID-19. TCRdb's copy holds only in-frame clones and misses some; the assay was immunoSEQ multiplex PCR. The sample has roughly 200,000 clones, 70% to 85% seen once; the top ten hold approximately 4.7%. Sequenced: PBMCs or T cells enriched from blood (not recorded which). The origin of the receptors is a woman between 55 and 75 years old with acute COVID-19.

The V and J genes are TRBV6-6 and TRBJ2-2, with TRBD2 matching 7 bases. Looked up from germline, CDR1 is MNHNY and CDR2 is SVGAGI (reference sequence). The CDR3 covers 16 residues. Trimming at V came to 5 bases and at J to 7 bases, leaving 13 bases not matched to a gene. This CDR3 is CASSRLAGAQSGELFF. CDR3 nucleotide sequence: TGTGCCAGCAGTAGATTAGCGGGTGCCCAAAGCGGGGAGCTGTTTTTT.

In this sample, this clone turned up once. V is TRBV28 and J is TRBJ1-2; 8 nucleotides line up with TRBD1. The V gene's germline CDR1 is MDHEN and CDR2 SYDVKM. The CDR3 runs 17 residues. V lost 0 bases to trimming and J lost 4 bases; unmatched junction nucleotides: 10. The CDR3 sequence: CASSLWAGGDDSYGYTF. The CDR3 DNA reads TGTGCCAGCAGTTTATGGGCAGGGGGCGATGATAGCTATGGCTACACCTTC.

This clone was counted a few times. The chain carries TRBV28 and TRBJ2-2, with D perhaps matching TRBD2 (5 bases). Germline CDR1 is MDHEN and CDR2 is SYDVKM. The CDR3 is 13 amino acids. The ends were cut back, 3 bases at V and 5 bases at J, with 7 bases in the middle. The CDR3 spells CASSLSGTGELFF. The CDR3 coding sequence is TGTGCCAGCAGTTTGAGCGGAACCGGGGAGCTGTTTTTT.

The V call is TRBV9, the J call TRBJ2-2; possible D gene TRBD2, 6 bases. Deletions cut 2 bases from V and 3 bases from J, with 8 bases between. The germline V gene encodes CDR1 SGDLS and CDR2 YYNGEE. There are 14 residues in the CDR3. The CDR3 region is CASSVRDYTGELFF. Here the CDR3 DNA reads TGTGCCAGCAGCGTTAGGGACTACACCGGGGAGCTGTTTTTT.

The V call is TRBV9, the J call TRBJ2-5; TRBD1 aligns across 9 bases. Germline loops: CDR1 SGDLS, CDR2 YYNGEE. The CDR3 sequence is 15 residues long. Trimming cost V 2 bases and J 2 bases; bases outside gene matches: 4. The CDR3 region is CASSVGQGGQETQYF. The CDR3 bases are TGTGCCAGCAGCGTGGGACAGGGAGGGCAAGAGACCCAGTACTTC. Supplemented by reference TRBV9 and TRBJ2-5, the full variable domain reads DSGVTQTPKHLITATGQRVTLRCSPRSGDLSVYWYQQSLDQGLQFLIQYYNGEERAKGNILERFSAQQFPDLHSELNLSSLELGDSALYFCASSVGQGGQETQYFGPGTRLLVL.

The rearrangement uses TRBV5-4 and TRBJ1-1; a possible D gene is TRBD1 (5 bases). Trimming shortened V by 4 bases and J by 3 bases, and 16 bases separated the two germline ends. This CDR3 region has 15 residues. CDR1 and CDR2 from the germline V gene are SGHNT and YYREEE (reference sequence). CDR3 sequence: CASSPVAGPYTEAFF. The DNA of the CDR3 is TGTGCCAGCAGCCCAGTGGCAGGGCCGTACACTGAAGCTTTCTTT.

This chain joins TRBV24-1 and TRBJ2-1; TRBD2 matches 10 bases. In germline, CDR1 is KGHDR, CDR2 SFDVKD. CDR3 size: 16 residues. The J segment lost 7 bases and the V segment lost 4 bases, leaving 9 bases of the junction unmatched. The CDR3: CATSDSPGLATNEQFF. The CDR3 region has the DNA TGTGCCACCAGTGACTCCCCGGGACTAGCGACAAATGAGCAGTTCTTC.

The DNA for the CDR3 is TGTGCCAGCAGCGCTCACGGGGGACAGGGGTCCGGGGAGCTGTTTTTT. Translating it yields CASSAHGGQGSGELFF. The chain has TRBV9 and TRBJ2-2; 10 bases are shared with TRBD1. This CDR3 contains 16 residues. V lost 3 bases to trimming and J lost 6 bases; unmatched junction nucleotides: 8. Germline CDR1 is SGDLS and CDR2 is YYNGEE.

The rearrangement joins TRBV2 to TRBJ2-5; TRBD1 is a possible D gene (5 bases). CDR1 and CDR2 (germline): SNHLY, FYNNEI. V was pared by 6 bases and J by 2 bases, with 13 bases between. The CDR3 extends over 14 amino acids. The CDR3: CASRRRVLQETQYF. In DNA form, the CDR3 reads TGTGCCAGCAGACGCAGGGTACTACAAGAGACCCAGTACTTC.

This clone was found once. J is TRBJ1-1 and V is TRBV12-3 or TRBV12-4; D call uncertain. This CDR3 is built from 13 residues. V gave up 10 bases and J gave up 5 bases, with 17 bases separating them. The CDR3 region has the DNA TGTGCCACCGTGCTAGTTCTTGGGACTGAAGCTTTCTTT. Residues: CATVLVLGTEAFF.

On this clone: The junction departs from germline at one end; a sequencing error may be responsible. In DNA form, the CDR3 reads TGCGCCAGCAGCTTGGGACAGCCTAATTCGCCCCTCCACTTT. Translated, it gives CASSLGQPNSPLHF. The chain has TRBV5-1 and TRBJ1-6, with D perhaps matching TRBD1 (5 bases). The CDR3 loop spans 14 amino acids. Germline V gene lookup returns CDR1 SGHRS and CDR2 YFSETQ.

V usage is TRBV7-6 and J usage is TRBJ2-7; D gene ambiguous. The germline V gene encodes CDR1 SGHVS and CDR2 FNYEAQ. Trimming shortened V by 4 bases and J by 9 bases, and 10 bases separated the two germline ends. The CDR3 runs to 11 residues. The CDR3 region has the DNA TGTGCCAGCAGCTCTGGGCTACTGCAGTACGTC. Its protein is CASSSGLLQYV.

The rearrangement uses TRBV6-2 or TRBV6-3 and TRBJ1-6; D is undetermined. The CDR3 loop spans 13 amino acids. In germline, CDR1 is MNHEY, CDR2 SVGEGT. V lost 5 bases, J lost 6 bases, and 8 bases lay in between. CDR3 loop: CASSRLINSPLHF. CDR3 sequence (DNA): TGTGCCAGCAGTCGACTAATTAATTCACCCCTCCACTTT.

The CDR3 loop reads CASSVQKDYGYTF. The CDR3 DNA reads as TGCGCCAGCAGTGTACAGAAGGACTATGGCTACACCTTC. The V call is TRBV10-1, the J call TRBJ1-2; no clear D gene. CDR1 is WNHNN, CDR2 SYGVQD, per germline (reference sequence). V was pared by 4 bases and J by 3 bases, with 9 bases between. CDR3 length: 13 residues.

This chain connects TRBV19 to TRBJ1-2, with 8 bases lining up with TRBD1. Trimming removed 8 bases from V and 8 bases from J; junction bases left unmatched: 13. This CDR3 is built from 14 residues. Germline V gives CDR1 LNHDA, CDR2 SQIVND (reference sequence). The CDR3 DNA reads TGTGCCAGTTCGACAGGGGATACCTTGGCCGGCTACACCTTC. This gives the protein CASSTGDTLAGYTF.

The CDR3 DNA sequence: TGTGCCAGCAGCCAAGTAGTTAACTATGGCTACACCTTC. Protein sequence: CASSQVVNYGYTF. The J gene is TRBJ1-2, the V gene TRBV3-1 (or the pseudogene TRBV3-2); D is unresolved. The CDR3 consists of 13 residues. Germline V lookup: CDR1 LGHDT, CDR2 YNNKEL (reference sequence). The V and J ends lost 1 base and 1 base respectively, with 4 bases between them.